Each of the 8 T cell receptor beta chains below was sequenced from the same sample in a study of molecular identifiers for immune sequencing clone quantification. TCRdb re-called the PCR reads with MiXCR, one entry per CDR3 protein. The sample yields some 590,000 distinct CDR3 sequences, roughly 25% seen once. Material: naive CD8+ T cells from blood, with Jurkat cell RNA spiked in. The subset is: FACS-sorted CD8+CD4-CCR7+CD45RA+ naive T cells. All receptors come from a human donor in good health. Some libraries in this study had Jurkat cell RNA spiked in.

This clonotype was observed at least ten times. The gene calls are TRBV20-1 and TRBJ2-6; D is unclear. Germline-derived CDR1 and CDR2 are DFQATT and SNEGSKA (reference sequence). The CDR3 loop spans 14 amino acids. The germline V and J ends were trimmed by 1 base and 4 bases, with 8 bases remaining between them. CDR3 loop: CSARVLGGANVLTF. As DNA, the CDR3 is TGCAGTGCTAGAGTCCTGGGAGGGGCCAACGTCCTGACTTTC.

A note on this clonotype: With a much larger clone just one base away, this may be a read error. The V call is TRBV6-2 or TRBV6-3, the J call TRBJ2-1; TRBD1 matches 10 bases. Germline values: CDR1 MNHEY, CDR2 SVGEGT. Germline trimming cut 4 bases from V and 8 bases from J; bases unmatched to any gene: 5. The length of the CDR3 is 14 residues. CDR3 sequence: CASSSRTGGDEQFF. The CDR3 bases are TGTGCCAGCAGTTCCCGGACAGGGGGAGATGAGCAGTTCTTC.

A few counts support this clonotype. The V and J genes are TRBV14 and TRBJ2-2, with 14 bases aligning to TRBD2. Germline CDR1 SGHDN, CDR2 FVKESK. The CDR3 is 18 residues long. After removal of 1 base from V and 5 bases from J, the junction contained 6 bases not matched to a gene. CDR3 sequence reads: CASSQGLAGGSPTGELFF. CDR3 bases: TGTGCCAGCAGCCAAGGACTAGCGGGAGGGTCCCCGACCGGGGAGCTGTTTTTT.

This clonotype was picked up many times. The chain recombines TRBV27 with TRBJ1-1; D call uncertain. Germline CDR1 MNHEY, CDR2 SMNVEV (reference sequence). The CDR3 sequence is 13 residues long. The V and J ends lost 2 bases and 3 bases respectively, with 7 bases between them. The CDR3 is CASSLGAYTEAFF. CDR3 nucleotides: TGTGCCAGCAGTTTAGGTGCCTACACTGAAGCTTTCTTT.

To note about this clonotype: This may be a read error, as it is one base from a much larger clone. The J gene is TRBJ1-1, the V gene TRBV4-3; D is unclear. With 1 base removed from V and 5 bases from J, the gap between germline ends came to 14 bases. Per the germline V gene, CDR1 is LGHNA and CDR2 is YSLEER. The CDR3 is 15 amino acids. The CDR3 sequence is CASSQASAPATEAFF. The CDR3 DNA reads TGCGCCAGCAGCCAAGCCTCCGCTCCCGCAACTGAAGCTTTCTTT.

The CDR3 here is CASKVSAGLYEQYF. CDR3 DNA: TGTGCCAGCAAGGTGTCGGCAGGGCTTTACGAGCAGTACTTC. The J gene is TRBJ2-7, the V gene TRBV27, with D possibly TRBD1 on 5 matching bases. The germline V gene has CDR1 MNHEY and CDR2 SMNVEV (reference sequence). CDR3 size: 14 residues. V lost 7 bases, J lost 4 bases, and 17 bases lay in between.

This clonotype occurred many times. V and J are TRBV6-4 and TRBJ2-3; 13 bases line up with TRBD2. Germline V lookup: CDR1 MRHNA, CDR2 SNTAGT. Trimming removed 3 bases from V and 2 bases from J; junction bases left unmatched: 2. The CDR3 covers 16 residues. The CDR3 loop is CASSEGLAGFTDTQYF. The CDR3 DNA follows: TGTGCCAGCAGTGAGGGACTAGCGGGATTCACAGATACGCAGTATTTT.

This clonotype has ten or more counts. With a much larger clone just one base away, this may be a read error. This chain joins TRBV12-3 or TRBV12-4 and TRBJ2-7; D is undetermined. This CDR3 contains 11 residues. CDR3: CASSFSSEQYF. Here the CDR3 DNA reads TGTGCCAGCAGTTTCTCCTCCGAGCAGTACTTC.